The 30 T cell receptor beta chains in this list originate from one sample, sequenced in a study of blood T cell repertoires in COVID-19. Data came from immunoSEQ multiplex PCR; TCRdb stores just in-frame clones and leaves some out. The table includes hundreds of thousands of clones, 70% to 90% detected once. The sequenced sample consisted of peripheral blood. The receptors originated from a woman younger than 45 with active or convalescent COVID-19.

The gene calls are TRBV11-2 and TRBJ1-3, with a tentative D call TRBD1 (5 bases). Germline V CDR1 and CDR2: SGHAT, FQNNGV. V gave up 5 bases and J gave up 1 base, with 12 bases separating them. This CDR3 spans 15 amino acids. The DNA of the CDR3 is TGTGCCAGCAGCCGACAGTCCTATTCTGGAAACACCATATATTTT. Amino acids: CASSRQSYSGNTIYF.

This CDR3 is CASSYSFGGYTEAFF. Written as DNA, the CDR3 is TGTGCCAGCAGTTACTCGTTTGGGGGGTACACTGAAGCTTTCTTT. V gene TRBV6-5 combines with J gene TRBJ1-1; perhaps TRBD1 as D (5 bases). Germline loops: CDR1 MNHEY, CDR2 SVGAGI. The V end lost 0 bases, the J end lost 3 bases, and 11 bases lay between the germline ends. The CDR3 loop spans 15 amino acids.

The rearrangement joins TRBV6-5 to TRBJ2-2; no clear D. Per the germline V gene, CDR1 is MNHEY and CDR2 is SVGAGI. This CDR3 contains 11 residues. Trimming took off 6 bases at V and 8 bases at J, with 7 bases between the two ends. CDR3 amino acids: CASRQTGELFF. The CDR3, as DNA: TGTGCCAGCAGACAAACAGGGGAGCTGTTTTTT.

J is TRBJ2-5 and V is TRBV9, with D possibly TRBD2 on 5 matching bases. The V end was cut by 4 bases, the J end by 4 bases, with 17 bases between. Per germline, CDR1 SGDLS and CDR2 YYNGEE. This CDR3 has 15 amino acids. CDR3 in DNA: TGTGCCAGCAGCTCGAGATATTCTAGCCCAGAGACCCAGTACTTC. This gives the protein CASSSRYSSPETQYF.

The chain recombines TRBV4-1 with TRBJ2-3; D ambiguous. Trimming left V 4 bases short and J 0 bases short, with 14 bases between. The CDR3 is 16 residues long. Per germline, CDR1 MGHRA and CDR2 YSYEKL. Here the CDR3 DNA reads TGCGCCAGCAGCCCAATTCGCGGCTCTAGCACAGATACGCAGTATTTT. Translated, it gives CASSPIRGSSTDTQYF.

The V and J genes are TRBV30 and TRBJ2-1, with 8 bases matching TRBD2. The CDR3 has 15 residues. Germline trimming cut 2 bases from V and 8 bases from J; bases unmatched to any gene: 11. Looked up from germline, CDR1 is GTSNPN and CDR2 is SVGIG (reference sequence). The CDR3 DNA is TGTGCCTGGAGTACCGGGACTAGGGGAGCCGATGAGCAGTTCTTC. It encodes CAWSTGTRGADEQFF.

J is TRBJ2-2 and V is TRBV5-6; D is perhaps TRBD2 (5 bases). V was cut by 0 bases and J by 4 bases, with 19 bases left in between. The CDR3 has 18 residues. CDR1 and CDR2 from the germline V gene are SGHDT and YYEEEE. CDR3 coding DNA: TGTGCCAGCAGCTTGGGGGCCGGGCTAGCCCCTACCACCGGGGAGCTGTTTTTT. This gives the protein CASSLGAGLAPTTGELFF. Together with reference TRBV5-6 and TRBJ2-2, the CDR3 gives the full variable domain: DAGVTQSPTHLIKTRGQQVTLRCSPKSGHDTVSWYQQALGQGPQFIFQYYEEEERQRGNFPDRFSGHQFPNYSSELNVNALLLGDSALYLCASSLGAGLAPTTGELFFGEGSRLTVL.

This clone was detected a few times. V usage is TRBV5-1 and J usage is TRBJ1-3, with D perhaps TRBD1 (6 bases). This CDR3 is 18 amino acids long. Germline V gene sequence: CDR1 SGHRS, CDR2 YFSETQ. V was shortened by 0 bases and J by 8 bases, with 24 bases between the two germline ends. CDR3 coding DNA: TGCGCCAGCAGCTTGGCCCGGAGTGTGTACTCTGGGGGCGACACCATATATTTT. It is translated as CASSLARSVYSGGDTIYF.

The chain couples TRBV15 to TRBJ1-4; 8 bases map to TRBD1. The junction had 7 bases not matched to a gene; V was cut back by 3 bases and J by 7 bases. The V gene's germline CDR1 is LNHNV and CDR2 YYDKDF (reference sequence). This CDR3 has 15 amino acids. The CDR3 bases are TGTGCCACCAGCAGGCCAGGGGGCGCGACTGAAAAACTGTTTTTT. Protein product: CATSRPGGATEKLFF.

The chain employs TRBV11-1 and TRBJ1-2, with 9 bases aligning to TRBD1. CDR1 and CDR2 (germline): SGHAT, FQDESV (reference sequence). The CDR3 is 15 residues long. V dropped 5 bases and J dropped 4; count of bases not matched to a gene: 8. CDR3 protein: CASSPGQGYLYGYTF. The CDR3 DNA is TGTGCCAGCAGCCCGGGACAGGGATACCTCTATGGCTACACCTTC.

This rearrangement joins TRBV14 to TRBJ2-1; a possible D gene is TRBD2 (5 bases). V dropped 0 bases and J dropped 4 bases, with 13 bases sitting between them. This CDR3 is 16 amino acids long. Germline V gene sequence: CDR1 SGHDN, CDR2 FVKESK. The CDR3 sequence: CASSQDRGWMYNEQFF. The CDR3 bases are TGTGCCAGCAGCCAAGATCGGGGTTGGATGTACAATGAGCAGTTCTTC.

The V gene is TRBV19, the J gene TRBJ2-1; possible D gene TRBD2, 6 bases. Germline V lookup: CDR1 LNHDA, CDR2 SQIVND (reference sequence). The germline V and J ends were trimmed by 1 base and 10 bases, with 20 bases remaining between them. The CDR3 length is 16 residues. Written as DNA, the CDR3 is TGTGCCAGTAGTATAGGGGGCGGGACCGGCGCGGGAGAGCAGTTCTTC. Protein: CASSIGGGTGAGEQFF.

This chain uses TRBV29-1 with TRBJ1-1; a weak D match, TRBD1 (5 bases). Trimming pared 4 bases from V and 5 bases from J, leaving 11 bases between. The CDR3 loop spans 12 amino acids. Per the germline V gene, CDR1 is SQVTM and CDR2 is ANQGSEA. CDR3 amino acids: CSVAGLGTEAFF. CDR3 nucleotide sequence: TGCAGCGTTGCAGGGTTGGGGACTGAAGCTTTCTTT.

This sequence joins TRBV19 and TRBJ2-7; TRBD2 aligns across 9 bases. The ends lost 3 bases at V and 5 bases at J; junction bases unmatched: 2. The germline V gene encodes CDR1 LNHDA and CDR2 SQIVND (reference sequence). The CDR3 runs to 13 residues. Here the CDR3 DNA reads TGTGCCAGTAGTATTAGCGGGAGTGACGAGCAGTACTTC. This sequence encodes CASSISGSDEQYF.

The table lists this clone with a count of one. The J gene is TRBJ2-7, the V gene TRBV18; no clear D. The CDR3 consists of 12 residues. Per germline, CDR1 KGHSH and CDR2 LQKENI. V lost 0 bases and J lost 7, with 7 bases in between. The CDR3: CASSPPMEEQYF. DNA of the CDR3: TGTGCCAGCTCACCACCGATGGAGGAGCAGTACTTC.

The chain combines TRBV13 with TRBJ2-1; TRBD2 might be the D (6 bases). CDR1 and CDR2 (germline): PRHDT, FYEKMQ (reference sequence). Deletions cut 5 bases from V and 1 base from J, with 15 bases between. The CDR3 totals 16 residues. DNA of the CDR3: TGTGCCAGCAGCGTATGGAGCGGGCGATCCTACAATGAGCAGTTCTTC. Translation gives CASSVWSGRSYNEQFF. Full variable domain (remainder filled in from reference TRBV13 and TRBJ2-1): AAGVIQSPRHLIKEKRETATLKCYPIPRHDTVYWYQQGPGQDPQFLISFYEKMQSDKGSIPDRFSAQQFSDYHSELNMSSLELGDSALYFCASSVWSGRSYNEQFFGPGTRLTVL.

The V call is TRBV20-1, the J call TRBJ1-2; possibly TRBD1 for D (5 bases). V lost 3 bases and J lost 7, with 24 bases in between. The CDR3 loop spans 16 amino acids. CDR1 and CDR2 from the germline V gene are DFQATT and SNEGSKA (reference sequence). CDR3 in amino acids: CSASPEWSAGVGGYTF. For the CDR3, the DNA is TGCAGTGCTAGTCCCGAATGGTCCGCGGGGGTGGGTGGCTACACCTTC.

The gene calls are TRBV5-1 and TRBJ1-2; TRBD1 aligns across 8 bases. Germline lookup yields CDR1 SGHRS and CDR2 YFSETQ. This CDR3 has 14 amino acids. V lost 4 bases, J lost 5 bases, and 7 bases stayed unmatched. In nucleotides, the CDR3 is TGCGCCAGCAGCGGAGGACAGGGAGATTATGGCTACACCTTC. Translating it yields CASSGGQGDYGYTF.

This chain connects TRBV9 to TRBJ2-7; maybe TRBD2 (6 bases). Germline values: CDR1 SGDLS, CDR2 YYNGEE. The CDR3 loop spans 15 amino acids. V dropped 1 base and J dropped 2 bases, with 13 bases sitting between them. DNA of the CDR3: TGTGCCAGCAGCGTAAACGGCGGGAACCCCTACGAGCAGTACTTC. It yields the protein CASSVNGGNPYEQYF.

This chain joins TRBV19 and TRBJ1-1; 9 nucleotides match TRBD1. Germline V gene lookup returns CDR1 LNHDA and CDR2 SQIVND (reference sequence). With V trimmed by 4 bases and J by 4 bases, 4 bases remained unmatched. The CDR3 spans 14 residues. The CDR3 region has the DNA TGTGCCAGTAGTACCCCGACAGGGGGCACTGAAGCTTTCTTT. It yields the protein CASSTPTGGTEAFF.

The chain has TRBV2 and TRBJ1-1; TRBD1 agrees at 8 bases. The V and J ends lost 5 bases and 1 base, in that order; junction bases with no gene match: 3. The CDR3 is made up of 14 amino acids. Germline values: CDR1 SNHLY, CDR2 FYNNEI. CDR3 residues: CASSQQGGNTEAFF. DNA of the CDR3: TGTGCCAGCAGTCAACAGGGGGGGAACACTGAAGCTTTCTTT.

In nucleotides, the CDR3 is TGCGCCAGCAGCTTGGAGGGCAGGGGTTACTCCGAGCAGTACTTC. Translating it yields CASSLEGRGYSEQYF. The J gene is TRBJ2-7, the V gene TRBV5-1, with D possibly matching TRBD1 (6 bases). The CDR3 loop spans 15 amino acids. Looked up from germline, CDR1 is SGHRS and CDR2 is YFSETQ. Trimming pared 0 bases from V and 6 bases from J, leaving 16 bases between. Full variable domain (outside the CDR3, taken from reference TRBV5-1 and TRBJ2-7): KAGVTQTPRYLIKTRGQQVTLSCSPISGHRSVSWYQQTPGQGLQFLFEYFSETQRNKGNFPGRFSGRQFSNSRSEMNVSTLELGDSALYLCASSLEGRGYSEQYFGPGTRLTVT.

The rearrangement links TRBV6-1 to TRBJ2-7; D is perhaps TRBD1 (6 bases). V lost 0 bases and J lost 2, with 11 bases in between. Per germline, CDR1 MNHNS and CDR2 SASEGT. The CDR3 loop spans 15 amino acids. CDR3 protein: CASSEAGTITYEQYF. CDR3 DNA: TGTGCCAGCAGTGAAGCGGGGACAATAACCTACGAGCAGTACTTC.

V is TRBV5-6 and J is TRBJ2-1; D is unresolved. The V and J ends lost 0 bases and 7 bases respectively, with 8 bases between them. This CDR3 is 13 amino acids long. The germline V gene encodes CDR1 SGHDT and CDR2 YYEEEE. The CDR3 is CASSLDSRNEQFF. In DNA, the CDR3 is TGTGCCAGCAGCTTGGACTCTAGGAATGAGCAGTTCTTC. Supplemented by reference TRBV5-6 and TRBJ2-1, the full variable domain reads DAGVTQSPTHLIKTRGQQVTLRCSPKSGHDTVSWYQQALGQGPQFIFQYYEEEERQRGNFPDRFSGHQFPNYSSELNVNALLLGDSALYLCASSLDSRNEQFFGPGTRLTVL.

This clone was recorded a few times. V usage is TRBV7-7 and J usage is TRBJ2-1; a weak D match, TRBD1 (5 bases). V gave up 5 bases and J gave up 4 bases, with 12 bases separating them. Germline V CDR1 and CDR2: SSHAT, FNYEAQ (reference sequence). The CDR3 is made up of 14 amino acids. For the CDR3, the DNA is TGTGCCAGCAGCCCTTGGACAACTTACAATGAGCAGTTCTTC. Its protein product is CASSPWTTYNEQFF.

The chain carries TRBV30 and TRBJ1-6; no clear D gene. Germline CDR1 is GTSNPN and CDR2 is SVGIG (reference sequence). V was clipped by 5 bases and J by 6 bases, with 14 bases between them. The CDR3 totals 14 residues. The CDR3 nucleotides read TGTGCCTGGTTTGGAGGACGAATTAATTCACCCCTCCACTTT. Translated, it gives CAWFGGRINSPLHF.

The V call is TRBV19, the J call TRBJ2-7, with TRBD2 identical over 7 bases. The CDR3 totals 15 residues. With V trimmed by 6 bases and J by 2 bases, 10 bases remained unmatched. Germline CDR1 is LNHDA and CDR2 is SQIVND (reference sequence). CDR3 sequence (DNA): TGTGCCAGTAGCCTCCTAGCGGATCCAACCTACGAGCAGTACTTC. Amino acid sequence: CASSLLADPTYEQYF.

V is TRBV7-6 and J is TRBJ1-4; 7 bases align to TRBD1. CDR3 length: 15 amino acids. Germline-derived CDR1 and CDR2 are SGHVS and FNYEAQ. With V trimmed by 1 base and J by 8 bases, 7 bases remained unmatched. CDR3 region: CASSLGLQGREKLFF. The CDR3 bases are TGTGCCAGCAGCTTAGGATTACAGGGGAGAGAAAAACTGTTTTTT.

The chain recombines TRBV10-3 with TRBJ1-3, with a tentative D call TRBD1 (6 bases). This CDR3 region has 13 residues. Germline V gene sequence: CDR1 ENHRY, CDR2 SYGVKD. V lost 5 bases, J lost 4 bases, and 9 bases lay in between. The CDR3 nucleotides read TGTGCCATCAGTACAGGGACCGGAAACACCATATATTTT. Translating it yields CAISTGTGNTIYF.

This chain joins TRBV6-5 and TRBJ1-1; 7 bases match TRBD1. V shed 6 bases and J 3 bases; nucleotides not matched to a gene: 4. Germline values: CDR1 MNHEY, CDR2 SVGAGI. CDR3 size: 13 residues. This CDR3 is CASRTGAYTEAFF. The CDR3, as DNA: TGTGCCAGCAGAACAGGGGCCTACACTGAAGCTTTCTTT.